These 4 T cell receptor beta chains were all obtained from the same sample, sequenced in a study of blood T cell repertoires in COVID-19. Profiling relied on immunoSEQ multiplex PCR, and the TCRdb table lists in-frame clones only, not all of them. The table records about 250,000 clones, approximately 80% of them present only once. Sequenced sample: peripheral blood. These receptors came from a man between 35 and 55 years old with acute or convalescent COVID-19.

The chain joins TRBV6-4 to TRBJ2-3, with TRBD1 identical over 8 bases. The germline CDR1 and CDR2 sequences are MRHNA and SNTAGT. This CDR3 has 15 residues. Unmatched junction bases numbered 13, after V lost 8 bases and J lost 6 bases. CDR3: CASSSTAGGRDTQYF. The CDR3, as DNA: TGTGCCAGCTCGTCAACGGCAGGGGGCAGGGATACGCAGTATTTT.

V and J are TRBV7-8 and TRBJ2-3; D ambiguous. The V gene's germline CDR1 is SGHVS and CDR2 FQNEAQ. The CDR3 has 16 amino acids. Between the trimmed V and J ends, which lost 5 bases and 1 base, there was a span of 16 bases. This chain's CDR3 is CASSPTNLYRTDTQYF. CDR3 coding DNA: TGTGCCAGCAGCCCTACTAACTTATATCGCACAGATACGCAGTATTTT.

The chain couples TRBV29-1 to TRBJ1-4, with D possibly matching TRBD1 (6 bases). The CDR3 length is 14 residues. The V gene lost 4 bases and the J gene lost 0 bases, with 9 bases spanning the gap. Germline CDR1 is SQVTM and CDR2 is ANQGSEA. The CDR3 bases are TGCAGCGTTGCTCAGGGGACAACTAATGAAAAACTGTTTTTT. Translating gives CSVAQGTTNEKLFF. The full variable domain, in which reference TRBV29-1 and TRBJ1-4 provide the parts outside the CDR3, is SAVISQKPSRDICQRGTSLTIQCQVDSQVTMMFWYRQQPGQSLTLIATANQGSEATYESGFVIDKFPISRPNLTFSTLTVSNMSPEDSSIYLCSVAQGTTNEKLFFGSGTQLSVL.

The chain couples TRBV2 to TRBJ1-6; D is unresolved. The germline CDR1 and CDR2 sequences are SNHLY and FYNNEI. This CDR3 comprises 12 residues. The V gene lost 6 bases and the J gene lost 7 bases, with 7 bases spanning the gap. The CDR3 spells CASRQQNSPLHF. Here the CDR3 DNA reads TGTGCCAGCAGACAACAGAATTCACCCCTCCACTTT.